Each of the 20 T cell receptor beta chains below was sequenced from the same sample in a study of blood T cell repertoires in COVID-19. Data came from immunoSEQ multiplex PCR; TCRdb stores just in-frame clones and leaves some out. The sample includes over 20,000 clones, roughly 80% seen only once; the top ten take around half. Sample: peripheral blood. Every receptor here comes from a man aged 45-65 years with active or convalescent COVID-19.

The chain employs TRBV19 and TRBJ1-6; TRBD1 is a possible D gene (5 bases). Germline CDR1 and CDR2: LNHDA and SQIVND (reference sequence). V was clipped by 4 bases and J by 9 bases, with 10 bases between them. This CDR3 region has 13 residues. The CDR3 region has the DNA TGTGCCAGTAGTAGCGGGGCCGGTTCACCCCTCCACTTT. Translated: CASSSGAGSPLHF.

The chain combines TRBV7-6 with TRBJ1-1; TRBD1 agrees at 7 bases. CDR3 length equals 14 residues. Germline V gene sequence: CDR1 SGHVS, CDR2 FNYEAQ. J lost 6 bases, V lost 5 bases, and 9 bases had no gene match. CDR3 protein: CASSRKGGYSEAFF. In DNA, the CDR3 is TGTGCCAGCAGCCGCAAAGGGGGCTACTCTGAAGCTTTCTTT.

The chain carries TRBV6-5 and TRBJ2-1; D is possibly TRBD2 (6 bases). The CDR3 has 15 residues. Germline V gives CDR1 MNHEY, CDR2 SVGAGI. Trimming stripped 8 bases from V and 8 bases from J, with 22 bases between. CDR3 bases: TGTGCCAGCGGGACTGAGGGAGGCCAGATCGATGAGCAGTTCTTC. This codes for CASGTEGGQIDEQFF.

The chain carries TRBV4-1 and TRBJ2-1; 8 bases are a match to TRBD1. Germline CDR1 and CDR2: MGHRA and YSYEKL. The CDR3 has 12 residues. V was clipped by 1 base and J by 11 bases; unmatched bases: 1. Written as DNA, the CDR3 is TGCGCCAGCAGCCAAGGGGACAGGCAGCAGTTCTTC. Translated, it gives CASSQGDRQQFF.

The chain joins TRBV19 to TRBJ2-1, with 14 bases lining up with TRBD2. Germline loops: CDR1 LNHDA, CDR2 SQIVND (reference sequence). V was pared by 3 bases and J by 7 bases, with 8 bases of the junction left unmatched. This CDR3 comprises 17 residues. The CDR3 is CASSIIPWTSGRNEQFF. In DNA form, the CDR3 reads TGTGCCAGTAGTATCATCCCCTGGACTAGCGGGAGGAATGAGCAGTTCTTC.

The rearrangement joins TRBV19 to TRBJ2-2; 16 bases are a match to TRBD2. This CDR3 is 20 amino acids long. Trimming took 8 bases from V and 7 from J; bases not matched to a gene: 19. The germline CDR1 and CDR2 sequences are LNHDA and SQIVND (reference sequence). For the CDR3, the DNA is TGTGCCAGTGGCCGCGCCGGGACTAGCGGGAGGGCCTACAAATTCGGGGAGCTGTTTTTT. Translating gives CASGRAGTSGRAYKFGELFF.

The chain links TRBV11-3 to TRBJ2-1; D is possibly TRBD2 (6 bases). Between the trimmed V and J ends, which lost 7 bases and 4 bases, there was a span of 11 bases. The CDR3 runs to 13 residues. Germline CDR1 reads SGHNT; CDR2 reads YENEEA. CDR3 sequence reads: CASTRGLYNEQFF. CDR3 bases: TGTGCCAGCACCCGGGGACTTTACAATGAGCAGTTCTTC.

The V call is TRBV2, the J call TRBJ1-1; D gene uncertain. CDR3 length: 14 amino acids. Trimming took off 1 base at V and 3 bases at J, with 9 bases between the two ends. Per the germline V gene, CDR1 is SNHLY and CDR2 is FYNNEI. CDR3 residues: CASSEGGVYTEAFF. In DNA, the CDR3 is TGTGCCAGCAGTGAAGGCGGAGTATACACTGAAGCTTTCTTT.

This chain connects TRBV7-9 to TRBJ1-4; TRBD1 aligns across 9 bases. Trimming took 8 bases from V and 8 from J; bases not matched to a gene: 12. The CDR3 spans 15 residues. Germline V gene data show CDR1 as SEHNR and CDR2 as FQNEAQ (reference sequence). The CDR3 nucleotides read TGTGCCAGCTGCTACCTCGGGACAGGGTGCGAAAAACTGTTTTTT. Translation gives CASCYLGTGCEKLFF.

The V gene is TRBV29-1, the J gene TRBJ2-1; perhaps TRBD2 as D (5 bases). Germline-derived CDR1 and CDR2 are SQVTM and ANQGSEA. This CDR3 region has 13 residues. The germline V and J ends were trimmed by 0 bases and 15 bases, with 18 bases remaining between them. CDR3 sequence reads: CSVEDQDSPMRFF. The CDR3 coding sequence is TGCAGCGTTGAAGATCAGGACTCTCCTATGCGGTTCTTC.

The genes are TRBV28 and TRBJ1-1, with D possibly matching TRBD1 (5 bases). The germline V and J ends were trimmed by 6 bases and 4 bases, with 9 bases remaining between them. Germline values: CDR1 MDHEN, CDR2 SYDVKM. The CDR3 runs 12 residues. CDR3 protein: CASRTDLTEAFF. Here the CDR3 DNA reads TGTGCCAGCAGGACAGACCTCACTGAAGCTTTCTTT.

This clone was observed a few times. The chain links TRBV6-5 to TRBJ1-1; D gene ambiguous. This CDR3 has 12 residues. With 6 bases removed from V and 5 bases from J, the gap between germline ends came to 10 bases. Per germline, CDR1 MNHEY and CDR2 SVGAGI. CDR3 DNA: TGTGCCAGCAGGGCGGGAGGGACTGAAGCTTTCTTT. Its protein product is CASRAGGTEAFF.

This clone has just one count. V gene TRBV10-3 combines with J gene TRBJ1-2; D unclear. V dropped 3 bases and J dropped 4 bases, with 15 bases sitting between them. Germline V lookup: CDR1 ENHRY, CDR2 SYGVKD. The CDR3 has 15 residues. In DNA, the CDR3 is TGTGCCATCAGTGACCATACGGGGAGACTCTATGGCTACACCTTC. This encodes CAISDHTGRLYGYTF.

CDR3 bases: TGTGCCAGTAGTAGGGCCAGTTCTCAAGAGACCCAGTACTTC. Its translation: CASSRASSQETQYF. V and J are TRBV19 and TRBJ2-5; D remains unclear. V dropped 4 bases and J dropped 2 bases, with 11 bases sitting between them. The CDR3 sequence is 14 residues long. The germline gives CDR1 LNHDA, CDR2 SQIVND (reference sequence).

This chain uses TRBV15 with TRBJ2-1; TRBD2 matches at 7 bases. This CDR3 contains 15 residues. The trim removed 1 base at V and 3 bases at J, leaving 3 bases unmatched. Looked up from germline, CDR1 is LNHNV and CDR2 is YYDKDF (reference sequence). CDR3 nucleotides: TGTGCCACCAGCAGAGTGGGGGGGGTCTACAATGAGCAGTTCTTC. This translates into CATSRVGGVYNEQFF.

The rearrangement joins TRBV20-1 to TRBJ1-2, with 8 bases aligning to TRBD1. CDR3 length equals 11 residues. The germline gives CDR1 DFQATT, CDR2 SNEGSKA (reference sequence). J lost 4 bases, V lost 8 bases, and 3 bases had no gene match. CDR3 bases: TGCAGTACCCAGGGGGCCTATGGCTACACCTTC. Its protein is CSTQGAYGYTF.

J is TRBJ1-6 and V is TRBV6-5, with a weak D call TRBD1 (6 bases). Trimming shortened V by 6 bases and J by 7 bases, and 16 bases separated the two germline ends. Per germline, CDR1 MNHEY and CDR2 SVGAGI. This CDR3 has 15 amino acids. Written as DNA, the CDR3 is TGTGCCAGCAGCCTCGGACAGTCGAGAAATTCACCCCTCCACTTT. It yields the protein CASSLGQSRNSPLHF.

This sequence joins TRBV11-2 and TRBJ2-3, with 7 bases identical to TRBD1. The CDR3 length is 14 residues. The germline V gene has CDR1 SGHAT and CDR2 FQNNGV. After removal of 6 bases from V and 2 bases from J, the junction contained 5 bases not matched to a gene. For the CDR3, the DNA is TGTGCCAGCAGGAGGGACAGCAACACAGATACGCAGTATTTT. It translates to CASRRDSNTDTQYF.

V gene TRBV25-1 combines with J gene TRBJ2-5; TRBD1 matches at 7 bases. The CDR3 consists of 13 residues. Trimming took 3 bases from V and 3 from J; bases not matched to a gene: 1. Germline V gene data show CDR1 as MGHDK and CDR2 as SYGVNS. The CDR3 nucleotides read TGTGCCAGCAGTGACGGGACAGAAGAGACCCAGTACTTC. Its translation: CASSDGTEETQYF. Using reference TRBV25-1 and TRBJ2-5 for the parts outside the CDR3, the full variable domain is EADIYQTPRYLVIGTGKKITLECSQTMGHDKMYWYQQDPGMELHLIHYSYGVNSTEKGDLSSESTVSRIRTEHFPLTLESARPSHTSQYLCASSDGTEETQYFGPGTRLLVL.

The chain couples TRBV30 to TRBJ1-3, with 9 bases matching TRBD1. This CDR3 is built from 13 residues. Germline loops: CDR1 GTSNPN, CDR2 SVGIG (reference sequence). V gave up 5 bases and J gave up 8 bases; unmatched junction bases: 7. The CDR3 coding sequence is TGTGCCTGGGCACGGGACAGGGAGGACACCATATATTTT. Encoded protein: CAWARDREDTIYF.